A selection of T cell receptor beta chains follows, all from one sample in a study of T cells in Graves' hyperthyroidism and ophthalmopathy. TCRdb ran MiXCR on the multiplex PCR reads and lists one entry per CDR3 protein. The sample records over 300,000 distinct CDR3 sequences, 14% being singletons. The specimen sequenced was blood. The receptors stem from a woman aged 55-69 years with Graves' hyperthyroidism. CDR3s include the opening cysteine and the closing phenylalanine or tryptophan. Fields, in order: J gene, D gene, clone size, V gene, CDR3 protein, CDR3 DNA. A D gene is named only where the DNA matches it firmly. A row's size may be missing; if present it is once, few, many or a size class.

TRBJ1-2	.	.	TRBV12-3/TRBV12-4	CASSLSIEGFGYTF	TGTGCCAGCAGTCTTTCTATCGAAGGGTTCGGCTACACCTTC
TRBJ1-6	.	many	TRBV3-1	CASSHGVRALHF	TGTGCCAGCAGCCACGGGGTGAGGGCCCTCCACTTT
TRBJ2-5	.	.	TRBV6-5	CASSYSQGGLQETQYF	TGTGCCAGCAGTTACTCCCAGGGGGGACTACAAGAGACCCAGTACTTC
TRBJ2-1	.	.	TRBV11-2	CASSPRATGPYNEQFF	TGTGCCAGCAGCCCTCGGGCCACAGGGCCATACAATGAGCAGTTCTTC
TRBJ1-5	TRBD1	.	TRBV20-1	CSARDRQGGGQPQHF	TGCAGTGCTAGAGATCGGCAGGGGGGAGGTCAGCCCCAGCATTTT
TRBJ1-5	TRBD1	few	TRBV19	CASHGQAPYSNQPQHF	TGTGCCAGCCATGGACAGGCGCCCTATAGCAATCAGCCCCAGCATTTT
TRBJ2-1	.	.	TRBV15	CATSRARGTTYNEQFF	TGTGCCACCAGCAGAGCTCGGGGGACGACCTACAATGAGCAGTTCTTC
TRBJ1-1	.	many	TRBV7-3	CASREGLNTEAFF	TGTGCCAGCAGGGAGGGATTGAACACTGAAGCTTTCTTT
TRBJ2-1	TRBD1	many	TRBV30	CAWNRDRVVGNEQFF	TGTGCCTGGAACCGGGACAGGGTGGTAGGGAATGAGCAGTTCTTC
TRBJ2-7	TRBD1	.	TRBV27	CASSLVGQGEVQYF	TGTGCCAGCAGTTTAGTGGGACAGGGAGAGGTGCAGTACTTC
TRBJ2-4	.	many	TRBV9	CASSGRNSKNIQYF	TGTGCCAGCAGCGGAAGGAACTCCAAAAACATTCAGTACTTC
TRBJ2-7	TRBD2	.	TRBV12-5	CASGPGLAGYNEQYF	TGTGCTAGTGGTCCGGGACTAGCGGGTTACAATGAGCAGTACTTC
TRBJ2-1	.	many	TRBV12-3/TRBV12-4	CASSTDFTGSEQFF	TGTGCCAGCAGTACGGACTTCACTGGGAGTGAGCAGTTCTTC
TRBJ2-3	TRBD2	few	TRBV6-1	CASSDRSGGSTDTQYF	TGTGCCAGCAGTGACCGGAGCGGGGGAAGCACAGATACGCAGTATTTT
TRBJ2-4	TRBD1	many	TRBV27	CASSSRRGPAKNIQYF	TGTGCCAGCAGTTCGCGCAGGGGGCCCGCCAAAAACATTCAGTACTTC
TRBJ2-2	TRBD2	few	TRBV5-1	CASSLASGGVDTGELFF	TGCGCCAGCAGCTTGGCTAGCGGGGGAGTCGACACCGGGGAGCTGTTTTTT
TRBJ1-1	.	.	TRBV10-3	CAISRSFMNTEAFF	TGTGCCATCTCGAGGTCCTTCATGAACACTGAAGCTTTCTTT
TRBJ2-1	TRBD2	many	TRBV7-9	CASSLRPRLAGGNEQFF	TGTGCCAGCAGCCTCAGACCGAGACTAGCGGGAGGCAATGAGCAGTTCTTC
TRBJ2-4	.	many	TRBV12-5	CASGLHGFSKNIQYF	TGTGCTAGTGGTTTACACGGGTTCTCCAAAAACATTCAGTACTTC
TRBJ2-1	.	few	TRBV25-1	CASSDRVGVNEQFF	TGTGCCAGCAGTGACAGGGTGGGGGTCAATGAGCAGTTCTTC
TRBJ1-2	.	many	TRBV7-2	CASSLGARTGNGYTF	TGTGCCAGCAGCTTAGGGGCGAGAACAGGAAACGGCTACACCTTC
TRBJ1-4	.	.	TRBV5-4	CASSSTRGVDEKLFF	TGTGCCAGCAGCTCCACCCGGGGGGTGGACGAAAAACTGTTTTTT
TRBJ1-1	.	many	TRBV6-1	CASSEAGNTEAFF	TGTGCCAGCAGTGAAGCGGGTAATACTGAAGCTTTCTTT
TRBJ1-5	.	many	TRBV3-1	CASSQDGGTMNNQPQHF	TGTGCCAGCAGCCAAGATGGTGGGACCATGAACAATCAGCCCCAGCATTTT
TRBJ1-1	.	.	TRBV5-1	CASSVSGTNTEAFF	TGCGCCAGCAGCGTGTCCGGGACAAACACTGAAGCTTTCTTT
TRBJ1-1	.	few	TRBV27	CASSAVGLNTEAFF	TGTGCCAGCAGCGCCGTAGGGTTGAACACTGAAGCTTTCTTT
TRBJ2-7	TRBD1	.	TRBV11-3	CASSLTRDRTYEQYF	TGTGCCAGCAGCTTAACTCGGGACAGAACCTACGAGCAGTACTTC
TRBJ2-1	.	.	TRBV27	CASSPGTYQEQFF	TGTGCCAGCAGTCCGGGGACGTATCAGGAGCAGTTCTTC
TRBJ2-1	TRBD2	many	TRBV20-1	CSASLTSGSYNEQFF	TGCAGTGCTAGCTTGACTAGCGGGTCCTACAATGAGCAGTTCTTC
TRBJ2-7	TRBD1	once	TRBV11-2	CASSPGTGTGTNEQYF	TGTGCCAGCAGCCCAGGAACCGGGACAGGCACTAACGAGCAGTACTTC
TRBJ1-1	.	few	TRBV7-9	CASSYGRTNTEAFF	TGTGCCAGCAGCTACGGACGGACGAACACTGAAGCTTTCTTT
TRBJ1-5	.	few	TRBV6-1	CASATTGFNQPQHF	TGTGCCAGCGCTACAACAGGATTCAATCAGCCCCAGCATTTT
TRBJ2-7	TRBD1	many	TRBV5-6	CASSLKWTGDYEQYF	TGTGCCAGCAGCTTGAAGTGGACAGGGGACTACGAGCAGTACTTC
TRBJ2-2	TRBD1	.	TRBV11-3	CASSLLGQAGELFF	TGTGCCAGCAGCTTACTAGGACAGGCCGGGGAGCTGTTTTTT
TRBJ2-2	TRBD1	many	TRBV6-1	CVIRQGVRTGELFF	TGTGTCATACGACAGGGAGTACGGACCGGGGAGCTGTTTTTT
TRBJ2-7	TRBD2	few	TRBV18	CASSLDSGPFPYEQYF	TGTGCCAGCTCACTAGATAGCGGGCCCTTCCCCTACGAGCAGTACTTC